These 7 T cell receptor beta chains originate from one sample sequenced in a study of blood T cell repertoires in COVID-19. The data were produced by immunoSEQ multiplex PCR, yet TCRdb's version contains in-frame clones alone and is incomplete. The data show about 160,000 clones, with about 80% seen just once and less than 4% held by the top ten. The sequenced material came from PBMCs or T cells enriched from blood (not recorded which). The receptors derive from a woman aged 55-69 years who had recovered from COVID-19.

The rearrangement joins TRBV11-2 to TRBJ2-3; 11 nucleotides agree with TRBD2. Germline loops: CDR1 SGHAT, CDR2 FQNNGV. After removal of 3 bases from V and 0 bases from J, the junction contained 2 bases not matched to a gene. CDR3 length equals 16 residues. CDR3 coding DNA: TGTGCCAGCAGCTTTAGACTAGCGGGGAGCACAGATACGCAGTATTTT. This encodes CASSFRLAGSTDTQYF. The variable domain in full, with the rest retrieved from reference TRBV11-2 and TRBJ2-3, is EAGVAQSPRYKIIEKRQSVAFWCNPISGHATLYWYQQILGQGPKLLIQFQNNGVVDDSQLPKDRFSAERLKGVDSTLKIQPAKLEDSAVYLCASSFRLAGSTDTQYFGPGTRLTVL.

The CDR3 sequence: CASSPRQGREKLFF. The CDR3 nucleotides read TGTGCCAGCAGTCCCCGACAGGGCCGCGAAAAACTGTTTTTT. This chain uses TRBV27 with TRBJ1-4; 7 nucleotides align to TRBD1. CDR3 length equals 14 residues. Germline assignment: CDR1 MNHEY and CDR2 SMNVEV (reference sequence). The V segment lost 5 bases and the J segment 8 bases; nucleotides outside the gene matches: 8.

The chain joins TRBV6-5 to TRBJ1-2, with unresolved D. The V end was cut by 0 bases, the J end by 8 bases, with 13 bases between. Germline CDR1 reads MNHEY; CDR2 reads SVGAGI. CDR3 size: 14 residues. CDR3 sequence (DNA): TGTGCCAGCAGTTACTCGGGCAGTCGTAGGGGCTACACCTTC. It yields the protein CASSYSGSRRGYTF.

The V call is TRBV5-1, the J call TRBJ2-2; 8 nucleotides line up with TRBD2. Trimming at V came to 2 bases and at J to 1 base, leaving 1 base not matched to a gene. This CDR3 has 15 residues. The germline V gene encodes CDR1 SGHRS and CDR2 YFSETQ. The CDR3 bases are TGCGCCAGCAGCTTCGCGGGGGGGAACACCGGGGAGCTGTTTTTT. It translates to CASSFAGGNTGELFF. Variable domain in full (rest from reference TRBV5-1 and TRBJ2-2): KAGVTQTPRYLIKTRGQQVTLSCSPISGHRSVSWYQQTPGQGLQFLFEYFSETQRNKGNFPGRFSGRQFSNSRSEMNVSTLELGDSALYLCASSFAGGNTGELFFGEGSRLTVL.

J is TRBJ2-7 and V is TRBV30, with D perhaps TRBD2 (6 bases). Trimming took 8 bases from V and 2 from J, leaving 19 bases between them. CDR3 length: 14 residues. Germline lookup yields CDR1 GTSNPN and CDR2 SVGIG (reference sequence). CDR3 nucleotide sequence: TGTGCCGTAGGGTTAGCCGGGGGACCCTACGAGCAGTACTTC. Its translation: CAVGLAGGPYEQYF.

The chain combines TRBV6-1 with TRBJ1-2, with a possible D match to TRBD1 (5 bases). The CDR3 extends over 15 amino acids. Trimming cost V 2 bases and J 8 bases, with 18 bases left between them. Germline CDR1 is MNHNS and CDR2 is SASEGT. The CDR3 region is CASSETAGGGRGYTF. In DNA, the CDR3 is TGTGCCAGCAGTGAAACGGCGGGGGGAGGACGGGGCTACACCTTC.

The table lists this clone with a few counts. The V and J genes are TRBV10-3 and TRBJ2-2, with TRBD1 as a possible D gene (6 bases). The CDR3 contains 15 residues. CDR1 and CDR2 from the germline V gene are ENHRY and SYGVKD. The V and J ends lost 10 bases and 0 bases respectively, with 15 bases between them. DNA for the CDR3: TGTGCCAGCGCAGAACAGGGCCCGAACACCGGGGAGCTGTTTTTT. This gives the protein CASAEQGPNTGELFF.